This T cell receptor (beta chain) was documented in a study of blood T cells in healthy people across ages. Study-wide findings and caveats: Diversity estimates from one million T cells were considered underestimates. Older age went with lower TCR beta diversity per million T cells, in a roughly linear way.

Comment on this clonotype: Its antigen is still unknown.

Alongside a J-beta primer mix, a sample-barcoded 5' primer served in a second PCR lasting roughly 6 to 12 cycles. TCRdb processed the 5' RACE reads anew with MiXCR; each CDR3 protein has one entry. In the table there are nearly 800,000 distinct CDR3 sequences, roughly 50% of which are singletons. CDR1 is LGHDT and CDR2 is YNNKEL in the germline V gene (reference sequence). CDR3 size: 13 residues. V gave up 4 bases and J gave up 3 bases, with 9 bases separating them. The sequence was obtained from a man between 35 and 55 years old in good health. This chain uses TRBV3-1 with TRBJ1-1; D possibly corresponds to TRBD1 (5 bases). The sample taken for sequencing was blood. CDR3 nucleotides: TGTGCCAGCAGCCCCGGGGGAGACACTGAAGCTTTCTTT. Translation gives CASSPGGDTEAFF. Looking up the rest from reference TRBV3-1 and TRBJ1-1 gives the full variable domain: DTAVSQTPKYLVTQMGNDKSIKCEQNLGHDTMYWYKQDSKKFLKIMFSYNNKELIINETVPNRFSPKSPDKAHLNLHINSLELGDSAVYFCASSPGGDTEAFFGQGTRLTVV.